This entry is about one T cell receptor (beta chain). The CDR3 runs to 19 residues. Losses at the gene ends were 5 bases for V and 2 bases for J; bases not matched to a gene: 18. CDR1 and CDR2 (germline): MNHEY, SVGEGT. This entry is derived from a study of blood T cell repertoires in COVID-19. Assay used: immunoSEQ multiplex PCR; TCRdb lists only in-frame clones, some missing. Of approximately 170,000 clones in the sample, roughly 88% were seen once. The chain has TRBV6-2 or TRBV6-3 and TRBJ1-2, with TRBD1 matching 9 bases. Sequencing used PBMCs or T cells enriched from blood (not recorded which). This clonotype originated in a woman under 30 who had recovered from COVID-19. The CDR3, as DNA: TGTGCCAGCAGTCCCTTCACCGGGACAGGGAGCGGGAGAAACTATGGCTACACCTTC. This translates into CASSPFTGTGSGRNYGYTF.